These 16 T cell receptor beta chains came from one sample sequenced in a study of blood T cell repertoires in COVID-19. Clones were sequenced by immunoSEQ multiplex PCR, and TCRdb holds only the in-frame ones, with some missing. The table includes about 110,000 clones, around 89% detected once. Material for sequencing was peripheral blood. All receptors derive from a man in his fifties with active or convalescent COVID-19.

V is TRBV30 and J is TRBJ1-1; D unresolved. From germline, CDR1 is GTSNPN and CDR2 SVGIG (reference sequence). V dropped 7 bases and J dropped 11 bases, with 17 bases sitting between them. The CDR3 is 11 residues long. DNA for the CDR3: TGTGCCTCAAGATGGGCCGGCAGGGCTTTCTTT. Protein product: CASRWAGRAFF. Full variable domain (outside the CDR3, taken from reference TRBV30 and TRBJ1-1): SQTIHQWPATLVQPVGSPLSLECTVEGTSNPNLYWYRQAAGRGLQLLFYSVGIGQISSEVPQNLSASRPQDRQFILSSKKLLLSDSGFYLCASRWAGRAFFGQGTRLTVV.

This sequence joins TRBV4-2 and TRBJ1-5; D may be TRBD1 (6 bases). Germline CDR1 reads LGHNA; CDR2 reads YNFKEQ. The V and J ends lost 4 bases and 2 bases respectively, with 15 bases between them. CDR3 size: 16 residues. CDR3 loop: CASSPRGGGGNQPQHF. DNA for the CDR3: TGTGCCAGCAGCCCCCGGGGGGGCGGGGGCAATCAGCCCCAGCATTTT.

DNA for the CDR3: TGCGCCAGCAGCAGAGGACAGGAATACGAGCAGTACTTC. This encodes CASSRGQEYEQYF. The chain is built from TRBV4-1 and TRBJ2-7; TRBD1 matches at 7 bases. The CDR3 is 13 residues long. Germline V gene data show CDR1 as MGHRA and CDR2 as YSYEKL. V lost 5 bases, J lost 4 bases, and 5 bases stayed unmatched.

The chain combines TRBV18 with TRBJ1-5; TRBD1 matches at 7 bases. Germline assignment: CDR1 KGHSH and CDR2 LQKENI. V lost 6 bases, J lost 4 bases, and 3 bases stayed unmatched. The CDR3 runs 13 residues. CDR3 bases: TGTGCCAGCTCCGCAGGGGGAAATCAGCCCCAGCATTTT. Its protein product is CASSAGGNQPQHF.

The rearrangement links TRBV19 to TRBJ2-3; TRBD2 matches at 8 bases. J was trimmed by 2 bases and V by 8 bases; bases with no gene match: 9. Germline CDR1 and CDR2: LNHDA and SQIVND (reference sequence). CDR3 size: 15 residues. CDR3 coding DNA: TGTGCCAGTGGACCGGGACTAGGAAACACAGATACGCAGTATTTT. Protein product: CASGPGLGNTDTQYF.

The rearrangement uses TRBV7-9 and TRBJ2-3; possibly TRBD1 for D (6 bases). This CDR3 has 15 amino acids. CDR1 and CDR2 (germline): SEHNR, FQNEAQ (reference sequence). With 3 bases removed from V and 0 bases from J, the gap between germline ends came to 10 bases. CDR3 region: CASSFRGRSTDTQYF. For the CDR3, the DNA is TGTGCCAGCAGCTTCAGGGGCAGAAGCACAGATACGCAGTATTTT.

The chain has TRBV19 and TRBJ1-1; 12 nucleotides align to TRBD1. CDR3 length equals 19 residues. With 3 bases clipped from V and 6 bases from J, the junction kept 17 bases outside the gene matches. Germline V lookup: CDR1 LNHDA, CDR2 SQIVND (reference sequence). The CDR3 DNA follows: TGTGCCAGTAGTATTCGTCCCGGGACAGGGGGCGCAGGATTCTCTGAAGCTTTCTTT. Protein product: CASSIRPGTGGAGFSEAFF.

CDR3 in amino acids: CASSYRLMGTDEQYF. As DNA, the CDR3 is TGTGCCAGCAGTTACAGATTGATGGGCACCGACGAGCAGTACTTC. The chain recombines TRBV6-6 with TRBJ2-7; no clear D gene. Germline values: CDR1 MNHNY, CDR2 SVGAGI (reference sequence). Trimming took off 2 bases at V and 5 bases at J, with 16 bases between the two ends. There are 15 residues in the CDR3.

This clone showed up just once. This rearrangement joins TRBV3-1 (or the pseudogene TRBV3-2) to TRBJ2-7; D gene uncertain. In germline, CDR1 is LGHDT, CDR2 YNNKEL (reference sequence). The CDR3 is 14 residues long. The V gene lost 0 bases and the J gene lost 7 bases, with 13 bases spanning the gap. CDR3 in amino acids: CASSQDSKWSEQYF. DNA of the CDR3: TGTGCCAGCAGCCAAGATAGTAAATGGTCTGAGCAGTACTTC.

The chain links TRBV19 to TRBJ1-4; D gene uncertain. V was clipped by 0 bases and J by 8 bases, with 4 bases between them. From germline, CDR1 is LNHDA and CDR2 SQIVND (reference sequence). The CDR3 covers 12 residues. CDR3 in amino acids: CASSIDGEKLFF. CDR3 DNA sequence: TGTGCCAGTAGTATAGACGGGGAAAAACTGTTTTTT.

The chain joins TRBV27 to TRBJ2-7, with 10 nucleotides matching TRBD2. This CDR3 region has 16 residues. Unmatched junction bases numbered 10, after V lost 4 bases and J lost 4 bases. CDR1 and CDR2 from the germline V gene are MNHEY and SMNVEV (reference sequence). CDR3 DNA sequence: TGTGCCAGCAGTTCGCTCTTTAGCGGGAGGAGGTACGAGCAGTACTTC. Translated: CASSSLFSGRRYEQYF.

This chain uses TRBV4-2 with TRBJ1-3, with D hard to call. This CDR3 has 17 amino acids. V gave up 0 bases and J gave up 5 bases, with 17 bases separating them. Germline V gene data show CDR1 as LGHNA and CDR2 as YNFKEQ. CDR3 DNA sequence: TGTGCCAGCAGCCAAGATTGGGAGGTCCGTGGGAGAAACACCATATATTTT. As protein: CASSQDWEVRGRNTIYF.

The chain joins TRBV5-6 to TRBJ1-2, with D possibly matching TRBD1 (6 bases). CDR3 length equals 12 residues. CDR1 and CDR2 (germline): SGHDT, YYEEEE. With 8 bases removed from V and 8 bases from J, the gap between germline ends came to 16 bases. CDR3 region: CASQQGPRGYTF. As DNA, the CDR3 is TGTGCCAGTCAACAGGGACCCCGAGGCTACACCTTC.

This chain joins TRBV19 and TRBJ2-5; the match to TRBD2 covers 8 bases. The length of the CDR3 is 15 residues. V lost 5 bases to trimming and J lost 4 bases; unmatched junction nucleotides: 9. Per germline, CDR1 LNHDA and CDR2 SQIVND (reference sequence). The CDR3: CASSFFGRAGETQYF. CDR3 DNA sequence: TGTGCCAGTAGTTTCTTCGGGAGGGCCGGAGAGACCCAGTACTTC.

This clone was recorded once. The chain uses TRBV6-1 and TRBJ1-1; no reliable D call. Looked up from germline, CDR1 is MNHNS and CDR2 is SASEGT. Trimming pared 3 bases from V and 10 bases from J, leaving 12 bases between. The CDR3 consists of 12 residues. This chain's CDR3 is CASSDRQEGAFF. DNA of the CDR3: TGTGCCAGCAGTGACAGGCAGGAAGGAGCTTTCTTT.

This rearrangement joins TRBV21-1 to TRBJ1-5; the table assigns TRBD1, which was not confirmed against the DNA. TRBV21-1 is annotated as a pseudogene. This CDR3 region has 14 residues. The CDR3 spells CASSNRGGNQPQHF. CDR3 sequence (DNA): TGTGCCAGCAGCAACAGGGGGGGCAATCAGCCCCAGCATTTT.